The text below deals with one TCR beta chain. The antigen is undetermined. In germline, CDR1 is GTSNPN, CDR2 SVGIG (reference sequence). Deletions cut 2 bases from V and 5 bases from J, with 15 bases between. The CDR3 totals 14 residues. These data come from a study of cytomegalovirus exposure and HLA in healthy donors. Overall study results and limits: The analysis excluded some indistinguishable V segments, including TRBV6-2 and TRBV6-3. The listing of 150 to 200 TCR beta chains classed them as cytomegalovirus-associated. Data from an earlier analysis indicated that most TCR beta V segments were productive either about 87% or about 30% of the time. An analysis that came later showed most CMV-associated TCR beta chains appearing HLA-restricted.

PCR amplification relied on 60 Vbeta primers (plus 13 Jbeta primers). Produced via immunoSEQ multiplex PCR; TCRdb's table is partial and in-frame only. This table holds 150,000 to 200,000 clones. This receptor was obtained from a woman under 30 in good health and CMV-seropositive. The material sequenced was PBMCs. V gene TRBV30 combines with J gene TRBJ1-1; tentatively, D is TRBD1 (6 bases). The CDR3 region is CAWSPIPQGTEAFF. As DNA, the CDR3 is TGTGCCTGGAGTCCAATTCCACAGGGAACTGAAGCTTTCTTT.